Shown below are 21 T cell receptor beta chains from a single sample sequenced in a study of cytomegalovirus exposure and HLA in healthy donors. Profiling relied on immunoSEQ multiplex PCR, and the TCRdb table lists in-frame clones only, not all of them. The sample contains 150,000 to 200,000 clones, about 83% of which appear only once. Material for sequencing was PBMCs. The receptors originated from a woman between 18 and 29 years old in good health and CMV-seronegative.

In the case of this clone: Other DNA sequences in the same sample also yield this CDR3. This sequence joins TRBV2 and TRBJ1-1, with D hard to call. The ends were cut back, 6 bases at V and 0 bases at J, with 2 bases in the middle. The germline gives CDR1 SNHLY, CDR2 FYNNEI. The CDR3 is 11 residues long. CDR3 in amino acids: CASSLNTEAFF. The CDR3 DNA reads TGTGCCAGCAGCTTGAACACTGAAGCTTTCTTT.

The chain has TRBV7-6 and TRBJ2-5; a possible D gene is TRBD2 (5 bases). This CDR3 has 15 residues. Trimming removed 4 bases from V and 2 bases from J, with 14 bases in between. Germline V lookup: CDR1 SGHVS, CDR2 FNYEAQ. This CDR3 reads CASSYGRGPQETQYF. The CDR3 DNA is TGTGCCAGCAGCTATGGACGAGGGCCTCAAGAGACCCAGTACTTC.

V gene TRBV2 combines with J gene TRBJ2-1; 12 bases are a match to TRBD2. Germline V gene lookup returns CDR1 SNHLY and CDR2 FYNNEI. V was clipped by 11 bases and J by 0 bases; unmatched bases: 20. The CDR3 is 20 residues long. CDR3 sequence: CAALQSGLAGLYSSYNEQFF. The CDR3 bases are TGTGCCGCACTACAATCGGGACTAGCGGGTCTATACAGCTCCTACAATGAGCAGTTCTTC.

This clone has a handful of counts. The chain employs TRBV20-1 and TRBJ2-7, with unresolved D. V was shortened by 2 bases and J by 5 bases, with 7 bases between the two germline ends. CDR1 and CDR2 (germline): DFQATT, SNEGSKA (reference sequence). The CDR3 covers 11 residues. In nucleotides, the CDR3 is TGCAGTGCTAGAAAACAGAACGAGCAGTACTTC. The encoded protein is CSARKQNEQYF.

The chain couples TRBV11-2 to TRBJ2-4; possible D gene TRBD1, 6 bases. The V end was cut by 10 bases, the J end by 3 bases, with 13 bases between. This CDR3 is 13 amino acids long. Germline V gives CDR1 SGHAT, CDR2 FQNNGV. CDR3: CATRTVGKNIQYF. For the CDR3, the DNA is TGTGCCACAAGGACAGTTGGCAAAAACATTCAGTACTTC. The full variable domain, its missing parts supplied by reference TRBV11-2 and TRBJ2-4, is EAGVAQSPRYKIIEKRQSVAFWCNPISGHATLYWYQQILGQGPKLLIQFQNNGVVDDSQLPKDRFSAERLKGVDSTLKIQPAKLEDSAVYLCATRTVGKNIQYFGAGTRLSVL.

This clone was detected only once. CDR3 residues: CASSLLQGVDGYTF. In DNA form, the CDR3 reads TGCGCCAGCAGCCTACTTCAGGGTGTAGATGGCTACACCTTC. The chain has TRBV5-1 and TRBJ1-2, with D possibly being TRBD1 (5 bases). CDR1 and CDR2 from the germline V gene are SGHRS and YFSETQ. Trimming removed 4 bases from V and 6 bases from J, with 16 bases in between. There are 14 residues in the CDR3.

The chain links TRBV13 to TRBJ2-3; TRBD2 agrees at 7 bases. The ends lost 5 bases at V and 4 bases at J; junction bases unmatched: 15. Germline CDR1 PRHDT, CDR2 FYEKMQ (reference sequence). This CDR3 region has 17 residues. Here the CDR3 reads CASSNRLGGGSADTQYF. CDR3 bases: TGTGCCAGCAGCAACAGACTTGGTGGCGGGAGTGCAGATACGCAGTATTTT. Based on the CDR3 plus reference TRBV13 and TRBJ2-3, the full variable domain is AAGVIQSPRHLIKEKRETATLKCYPIPRHDTVYWYQQGPGQDPQFLISFYEKMQSDKGSIPDRFSAQQFSDYHSELNMSSLELGDSALYFCASSNRLGGGSADTQYFGPGTRLTVL.

J is TRBJ2-7 and V is TRBV15, with TRBD2 matching over 8 bases. CDR1 is LNHNV, CDR2 YYDKDF, per germline (reference sequence). The V gene end was trimmed by 0 bases and the J gene end by 3 bases; junction bases not matched to a gene: 4. CDR3 size: 15 residues. CDR3 amino acids: CATSRDRSGGYEQYF. The CDR3 nucleotides are TGTGCCACCAGCAGAGATAGGAGCGGGGGCTACGAGCAGTACTTC.

This chain links TRBV6-1 with TRBJ1-2; 7 bases align to TRBD1. The germline gives CDR1 MNHNS, CDR2 SASEGT. The CDR3 runs to 16 residues. Trimming took 1 base from V and 3 from J; bases not matched to a gene: 8. The CDR3 protein is CASSEVLGQSHYGYTF. The DNA of the CDR3 is TGTGCCAGCAGTGAAGTCCTGGGACAGTCCCACTATGGCTACACCTTC.

V usage is TRBV18 and J usage is TRBJ2-5; D uncertain. CDR1 and CDR2 (germline): KGHSH, LQKENI. Trimming took 3 bases from V and 3 from J, leaving 8 bases between them. This CDR3 contains 13 residues. For the CDR3, the DNA is TGTGCCAGCTCACCTAGTCTGGAAGAGACCCAGTACTTC. Amino acids: CASSPSLEETQYF.

The V call is TRBV6-1, the J call TRBJ2-4, with TRBD2 matching 8 bases. Germline V gene lookup returns CDR1 MNHNS and CDR2 SASEGT. V was pared by 4 bases and J by 3 bases, with 2 bases of the junction left unmatched. CDR3 length: 14 amino acids. The CDR3 reads CASSVGGDKNIQYF. The CDR3 region has the DNA TGTGCCAGCAGTGTCGGGGGGGACAAAAACATTCAGTACTTC.

The gene calls are TRBV6-5 and TRBJ2-7, with 8 positions matching TRBD2. This CDR3 has 13 residues. CDR1 and CDR2 (germline): MNHEY, SVGAGI. With 8 bases clipped from V and 3 bases from J, the junction kept 6 bases outside the gene matches. In DNA, the CDR3 is TGTGCCAGCCGGCCGGGGGGGTACTACGAGCAGTACTTC. Translating it yields CASRPGGYYEQYF.

The rearrangement uses TRBV5-1 and TRBJ2-7; 9 bases match TRBD1. Trimming took 3 bases from V and 5 from J; bases not matched to a gene: 21. There are 19 residues in the CDR3. Germline V lookup: CDR1 SGHRS, CDR2 YFSETQ. CDR3 sequence: CASSSRRDREPLIGDEQYF. CDR3 coding DNA: TGCGCCAGCAGCTCCCGCCGGGACAGGGAACCCCTCATCGGGGACGAGCAGTACTTC. Based on the CDR3 plus reference TRBV5-1 and TRBJ2-7, the full variable domain is KAGVTQTPRYLIKTRGQQVTLSCSPISGHRSVSWYQQTPGQGLQFLFEYFSETQRNKGNFPGRFSGRQFSNSRSEMNVSTLELGDSALYLCASSSRRDREPLIGDEQYFGPGTRLTVT.

The chain joins TRBV5-5 to TRBJ1-5; 8 bases fit TRBD1. CDR1 SGHKS and CDR2 YYEKEE come from the germline V gene (reference sequence). The J segment lost 9 bases and the V segment lost 3 bases, leaving 11 bases of the junction unmatched. This CDR3 region has 15 residues. DNA for the CDR3: TGTGCCAGCAGCTCCAGGACAGGGAACCCGGGGCCCCAGCATTTT. As protein: CASSSRTGNPGPQHF.

The rearrangement uses TRBV25-1 and TRBJ1-3; D gene uncertain. Between the trimmed V and J ends, which lost 8 bases and 2 bases, there was a span of 10 bases. CDR1 is MGHDK, CDR2 SYGVNS, per germline. The CDR3 extends over 13 amino acids. The CDR3 region has the DNA TGTGCCAGCCTACCCTTAGCTGGAAACACCATATATTTT. As protein: CASLPLAGNTIYF.

The rearrangement joins TRBV7-9 to TRBJ1-2, with D hard to call. Germline lookup yields CDR1 SEHNR and CDR2 FQNEAQ (reference sequence). The CDR3 totals 14 residues. Trimming removed 0 bases from V and 6 bases from J, with 11 bases in between. The CDR3 DNA reads as TGTGCCAGCAGCTTAGCGCCTAGCAACCATGGCTACACCTTC. Residues: CASSLAPSNHGYTF.

This clone was detected only a few times. The chain links TRBV10-3 to TRBJ1-5; the match to TRBD1 covers 10 bases. This CDR3 is built from 14 residues. V lost 6 bases and J lost 2; bases outside the gene matches: 1. Germline V gene sequence: CDR1 ENHRY, CDR2 SYGVKD. CDR3 region: CAISGTGGNQPQHF. The CDR3 DNA sequence: TGTGCCATCAGCGGGACAGGGGGCAATCAGCCCCAGCATTTT.

The J gene is TRBJ2-2, the V gene TRBV6-5; D may be TRBD1 (5 bases). CDR1 and CDR2 from the germline V gene are MNHEY and SVGAGI. The CDR3 extends over 15 amino acids. V lost 5 bases and J lost 0, with 10 bases in between. The CDR3 spells CASSPWTTNTGELFF. CDR3 DNA sequence: TGTGCCAGCAGTCCATGGACAACGAACACCGGGGAGCTGTTTTTT.

Here the CDR3 reads CASSLDTGDYNEQFF. The CDR3 nucleotides read TGTGCCAGCAGCTTAGATACAGGGGACTACAATGAGCAGTTCTTC. The J gene is TRBJ2-1, the V gene TRBV7-2; 7 bases align to TRBD1. CDR3 length equals 15 residues. Trimming removed 1 base from V and 3 bases from J; junction bases left unmatched: 3. Germline V gene lookup returns CDR1 SGHTA and CDR2 FQGNSA.

The chain combines TRBV18 with TRBJ2-2; D is perhaps TRBD2 (6 bases). V shed 3 bases and J shed 1 base, with 12 bases lying between them. This CDR3 region has 16 residues. Germline CDR1 is KGHSH and CDR2 is LQKENI. The CDR3, as DNA: TGTGCCAGCTCACCGGAGGGGCGGGAGAACACCGGGGAGCTGTTTTTT. Translation gives CASSPEGRENTGELFF.

This chain connects TRBV2 to TRBJ1-1, with 8 bases aligning to TRBD1. J gave up 2 bases and V 6 bases, and 8 bases lay outside the gene matches. The germline V gene encodes CDR1 SNHLY and CDR2 FYNNEI. The CDR3 contains 15 residues. The chain's CDR3 is CASSDGTGFNTEAFF. The CDR3, as DNA: TGTGCCAGCAGCGACGGGACAGGCTTTAACACTGAAGCTTTCTTT. The entire variable domain, with the rest obtained from reference TRBV2 and TRBJ1-1, is as follows: EPEVTQTPSHQVTQMGQEVILRCVPISNHLYFYWYRQILGQKVEFLVSFYNNEISEKSEIFDDQFSVERPDGSNFTLKIRSTKLEDSAMYFCASSDGTGFNTEAFFGQGTRLTVV.